Each of the 14 T cell receptor beta chains below was sequenced from the same sample in a study of a mutant IDH1 vaccine in newly diagnosed glioma. These TCRs are of unknown antigen specificity. Sample time point: week 11, during vaccination. In every dose of vaccine, 300 ug of mutant IDH1 20-mer peptide was given alongside topical imiquimod. Repertoires were generated with immunoSEQ multiplex PCR, while TCRdb's copy carries only in-frame clones and drops some. The sample has about 64,000 clones, approximately 84% seen once. This sample comprised PBMCs, obtained from a glioma patient whose treatment included an IDH1 peptide vaccine. These receptors were collected from a woman aged 45-65 years with glioma.

This clone has just one count. The chain uses TRBV5-1 and TRBJ1-5; the D gene is possibly TRBD1 (6 bases). In germline, CDR1 is SGHRS, CDR2 YFSETQ. The CDR3 has 15 amino acids. V was pared by 0 bases and J by 2 bases, with 9 bases between. The CDR3 nucleotides read TGCGCCAGCAGCTTGGACTCAGGGGGCAATCAGCCCCAGCATTTT. Residues: CASSLDSGGNQPQHF.

This clone has more than one count but fewer than ten. The J gene is TRBJ1-4, the V gene TRBV28; tentatively, D is TRBD1 (6 bases). The V gene's germline CDR1 is MDHEN and CDR2 SYDVKM. V gave up 4 bases and J gave up 7 bases, with 16 bases separating them. CDR3 length: 15 residues. The CDR3: CASSYVRGAGEKLFF. The DNA for the CDR3 is TGTGCCAGCAGTTACGTACGGGGGGCTGGTGAAAAACTGTTTTTT. Supplemented by reference TRBV28 and TRBJ1-4, the full variable domain reads DVKVTQSSRYLVKRTGEKVFLECVQDMDHENMFWYRQDPGLGLRLIYFSYDVKMKEKGDIPEGYSVSREKKERFSLILESASTNQTSMYLCASSYVRGAGEKLFFGSGTQLSVL.

This chain joins TRBV6-4 and TRBJ1-6; D is undetermined. V lost 7 bases to trimming and J lost 7 bases, with 14 bases between them. The CDR3 covers 14 residues. Looked up from germline, CDR1 is MRHNA and CDR2 is SNTAGT. CDR3 loop: CASTIEVSNSPLHF. CDR3 coding DNA: TGTGCCAGCACCATAGAGGTTTCGAATTCACCCCTCCACTTT.

V is TRBV28 and J is TRBJ1-1, with D hard to call. Germline CDR1 MDHEN, CDR2 SYDVKM. The CDR3 consists of 11 residues. V shed 7 bases and J shed 0 bases, with 3 bases lying between them. The chain's CDR3 is CASTVNTEAFF. CDR3 sequence (DNA): TGTGCCAGCACGGTGAACACTGAAGCTTTCTTT.

This rearrangement joins TRBV5-4 to TRBJ2-2; 7 bases fit TRBD2. CDR1 SGHNT and CDR2 YYREEE come from the germline V gene (reference sequence). The CDR3 has 16 residues. The J segment lost 8 bases and the V segment lost 0 bases, leaving 10 bases of the junction unmatched. The CDR3 sequence is CASSLGAGNHPGELFF. CDR3 bases: TGTGCCAGCAGCTTGGGAGCGGGGAATCACCCAGGGGAGCTGTTTTTT.

The J gene is TRBJ2-7, the V gene TRBV27, with unresolved D. The CDR3 totals 14 residues. CDR1 is MNHEY, CDR2 SMNVEV, per germline (reference sequence). Trimming took 2 bases from V and 0 from J, leaving 8 bases between them. This CDR3 reads CASSLAHGSYEQYF. The CDR3 coding sequence is TGTGCCAGCAGTTTAGCCCACGGCTCCTACGAGCAGTACTTC.

The chain carries TRBV10-3 and TRBJ1-4; no definite D call. Germline CDR1 ENHRY, CDR2 SYGVKD. This CDR3 region has 12 residues. V was trimmed by 2 bases and J by 11 bases, leaving 9 bases between them. The CDR3 bases are TGTGCCATCAGTGAGGATCTGCAGAAACTGTTTTTT. Translating it yields CAISEDLQKLFF.

The rearrangement links TRBV5-1 to TRBJ2-7; TRBD2 matches 10 bases. Trimming took 4 bases from V and 1 from J; bases not matched to a gene: 5. The length of the CDR3 is 15 residues. Germline CDR1 and CDR2: SGHRS and YFSETQ. CDR3 nucleotides: TGCGCCAGCAGCAGCAGCGGGGGGGCGTCCTACGAGCAGTACTTC. Translated, it gives CASSSSGGASYEQYF.

The chain is built from TRBV9 and TRBJ2-7; 10 bases match TRBD2. Germline values: CDR1 SGDLS, CDR2 YYNGEE. The V and J ends lost 3 bases and 5 bases, in that order; junction bases with no gene match: 11. This CDR3 has 16 residues. CDR3 in DNA: TGTGCCAGCAGCGCGCCTACACTAGCGGGGTTGGACGAGCAGTACTTC. Translating it yields CASSAPTLAGLDEQYF.

This clone has just one count. The V and J genes are TRBV7-2 and TRBJ2-7; D ambiguous. This CDR3 has 12 amino acids. Per the germline V gene, CDR1 is SGHTA and CDR2 is FQGNSA. V dropped 5 bases and J dropped 9 bases, with 14 bases sitting between them. The CDR3 nucleotides read TGTGCCAGCAGCCCCGGAGTAGCACCGCAGTACTTC. This codes for CASSPGVAPQYF. The full variable domain, in which reference TRBV7-2 and TRBJ2-7 provide the parts outside the CDR3, is GAGVSQSPSNKVTEKGKDVELRCDPISGHTALYWYRQSLGQGLEFLIYFQGNSAPDKSGLPSDRFSAERTGGSVSTLTIQRTQQEDSAVYLCASSPGVAPQYFGPGTRLTVT.

V gene TRBV5-1 combines with J gene TRBJ2-7; D may match TRBD1 or TRBD2 (5 bases each). The V gene's germline CDR1 is SGHRS and CDR2 YFSETQ. This CDR3 has 16 amino acids. V dropped 0 bases and J dropped 2 bases, with 15 bases sitting between them. CDR3 in DNA: TGCGCCAGCAGCTTGGCTTGGGGACGGAAAACCTACGAGCAGTACTTC. As protein: CASSLAWGRKTYEQYF.

The chain links TRBV7-5 to TRBJ2-7; the table gives TRBD1 as D, unverified against the DNA. TRBV7-5 constitutes a pseudogene. The CDR3 is 16 residues long. CDR3 amino acids: CARSQKEGALGYEQYF. CDR3 nucleotide sequence: TGTGCCAGAAGCCAAAAGGAAGGGGCGCTTGGATACGAGCAGTACTTC.

The chain joins TRBV5-4 to TRBJ2-7; the match to TRBD1 covers 8 bases. Per the germline V gene, CDR1 is SGHNT and CDR2 is YYREEE (reference sequence). The CDR3 runs 16 residues. Trimming removed 4 bases from V and 1 base from J; junction bases left unmatched: 10. CDR3 residues: CASSRRSGTGSYEQYF. Written as DNA, the CDR3 is TGTGCCAGCAGCCGACGATCCGGGACAGGTTCCTACGAGCAGTACTTC.

The chain uses TRBV12-5 and TRBJ1-1; D unclear. The germline CDR1 and CDR2 sequences are LGHNT and FRNRAP. Trimming stripped 1 base from V and 10 bases from J, with 13 bases between. This CDR3 is 13 amino acids long. The DNA of the CDR3 is TGTGCTAGTGGTTTGGGCCCGGGCGAAATAGCTTTCTTT. Translation: CASGLGPGEIAFF.